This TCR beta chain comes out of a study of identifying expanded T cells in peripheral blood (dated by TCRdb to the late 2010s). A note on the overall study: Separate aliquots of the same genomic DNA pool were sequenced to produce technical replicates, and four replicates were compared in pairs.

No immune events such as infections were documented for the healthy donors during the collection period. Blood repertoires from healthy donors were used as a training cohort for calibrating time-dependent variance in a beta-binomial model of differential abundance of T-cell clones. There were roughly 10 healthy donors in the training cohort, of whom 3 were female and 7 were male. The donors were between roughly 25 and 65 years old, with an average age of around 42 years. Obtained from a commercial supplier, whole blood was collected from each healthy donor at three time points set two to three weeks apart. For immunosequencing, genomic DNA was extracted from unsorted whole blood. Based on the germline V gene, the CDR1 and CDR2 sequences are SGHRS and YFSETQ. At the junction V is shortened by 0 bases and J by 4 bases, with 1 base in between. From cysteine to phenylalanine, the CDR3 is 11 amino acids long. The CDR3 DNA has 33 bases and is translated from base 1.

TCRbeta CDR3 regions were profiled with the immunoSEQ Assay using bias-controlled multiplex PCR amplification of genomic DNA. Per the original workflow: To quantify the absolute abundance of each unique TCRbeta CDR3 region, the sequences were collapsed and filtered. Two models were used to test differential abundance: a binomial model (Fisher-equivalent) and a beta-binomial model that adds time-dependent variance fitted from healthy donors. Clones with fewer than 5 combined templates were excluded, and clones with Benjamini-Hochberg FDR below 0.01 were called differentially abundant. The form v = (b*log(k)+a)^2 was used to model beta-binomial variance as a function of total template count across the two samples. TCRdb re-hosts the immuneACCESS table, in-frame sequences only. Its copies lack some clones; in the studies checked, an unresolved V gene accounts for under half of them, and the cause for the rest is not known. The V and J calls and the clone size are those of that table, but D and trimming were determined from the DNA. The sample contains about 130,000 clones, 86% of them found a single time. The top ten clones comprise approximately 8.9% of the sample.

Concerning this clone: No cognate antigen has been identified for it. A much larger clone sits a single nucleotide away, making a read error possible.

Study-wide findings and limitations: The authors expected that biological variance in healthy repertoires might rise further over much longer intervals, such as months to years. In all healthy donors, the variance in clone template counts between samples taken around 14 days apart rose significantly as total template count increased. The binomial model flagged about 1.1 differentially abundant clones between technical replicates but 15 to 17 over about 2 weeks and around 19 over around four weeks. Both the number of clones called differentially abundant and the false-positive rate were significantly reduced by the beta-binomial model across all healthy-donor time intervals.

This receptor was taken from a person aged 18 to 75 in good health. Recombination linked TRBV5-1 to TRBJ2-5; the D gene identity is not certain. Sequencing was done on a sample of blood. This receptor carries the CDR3 CASSLAETQYF. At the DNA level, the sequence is TGCGCCAGCAGCTTGGCAGAGACCCAGTACTTC.